This T cell receptor (beta chain) was captured by sequencing in a study of blood T cells in healthy people across ages. For the second PCR, which ran for roughly 6 to 12 cycles, a sample-barcoded 5' primer and a J-beta primer mix were used. Tagging of each cDNA molecule was performed by a template-switch adaptor with 12 random nucleotides. TCRdb re-derived calls from the 5' RACE reads in MiXCR, one entry per CDR3 protein. The sample lists more than 550,000 distinct CDR3 sequences, 20% to 25% occurring once. Germline assignment: CDR1 SGHKS and CDR2 YYEKEE (reference sequence). The CDR3 spans 13 residues. V dropped 4 bases and J dropped 3 bases, with 10 bases sitting between them. In its sample, this clonotype was seen a few times. Its specificity is not known. Whole-study results and caveats: Underestimates were what the diversity estimates from one million T cells were considered to be. The recorded TCR beta diversity per million T cells decreased in a roughly linear manner with age.

For every donor, a draw yielded ten milliliters of peripheral blood. The chain combines TRBV5-5 with TRBJ2-5, with a weak D call TRBD1 (6 bases). The origin of this receptor is a man between 65 and 79 years old in good health. Sample: blood. The CDR3 DNA reads TGTGCCAGCAGCAGGGACAACGAAGAGACCCAGTACTTC. Its protein is CASSRDNEETQYF.